A selection of T cell receptor beta chains follows, all from one sample in a study of T cells after yellow fever vaccination. A single record per CDR3 protein comes from TCRdb applying MiXCR to the 5' RACE reads. Of roughly 520,000 distinct CDR3 sequences in the sample, just over 20% are singletons; the top ten hold 16%. The sample consisted of PBMCs, taken roughly 20 days after the first yellow fever vaccination. The origin of the receptors is a man aged 18 to 29 who received the YFV17D yellow fever vaccine. Both conserved end residues are part of each CDR3. The D gene is left open where the match is weak. Only some rows state a clone size, as once, few, many or a class for expanded clones.

TRBJ1-2	.	TRBV4-1	few	TGCGCCAGCAGCCAGGACGACAGAGAGATCTATGGCTACACCTTC	CASSQDDREIYGYTF
TRBJ1-1	.	TRBV5-1	.	TGCGCCAGCAGCCCCTTAGAGCAGCGGGGGAACACTGAAGCTTTCTTT	CASSPLEQRGNTEAFF
TRBJ2-5	.	TRBV12-3/TRBV12-4	.	TGTGCCAGCAGTTTTAGGCTGGCCTCGGAGACCCAGTACTTC	CASSFRLASETQYF
TRBJ2-7	.	TRBV29-1	few	TGCAGCGTAAGCCTCAGGCCCTACGAGCAGTACTTC	CSVSLRPYEQYF
TRBJ2-2	TRBD1	TRBV2	few	TGTGCCAGCAGAGACCGACAGGGTTACGGGGAGCTGTTTTTT	CASRDRQGYGELFF
TRBJ2-7	.	TRBV27	few	TGTGCCAGCAAATACCTCGGGGGTGTCACAGGATCTGCAGTCGACGAGCAGTACTTC	CASKYLGGVTGSAVDEQYF
TRBJ2-2	TRBD1	TRBV5-1	.	TGCGCCAGCAGTAAGGGGGCGGCGGAGCTGTTTTTT	CASSKGAAELFF
TRBJ2-3	TRBD1	TRBV6-1	few	TGTGCCAGCAGCGACAGGGGGGGGCCAGATACGCAGTATTTT	CASSDRGGPDTQYF
TRBJ2-3	.	TRBV7-3	few	TGTGCCGGCCCTTGCACGACGCAGTATTTT	CAGPCTTQYF
TRBJ2-5	.	TRBV10-3	.	TGTGCCATCACCTCGGACAGCGGCAAAGAGACCCAGTACTTC	CAITSDSGKETQYF
TRBJ2-3	.	TRBV7-9	.	TGTGCCAGCAGCACGCAGGGGGATACGCAGTATTTT	CASSTQGDTQYF
TRBJ1-2	TRBD1	TRBV27	few	TGTGCCAGCAGTTTAGAAGGGACAGGGAGGTTTGATGGCTACACCTTC	CASSLEGTGRFDGYTF
TRBJ2-7	.	TRBV12-3/TRBV12-4	.	TGTGCCAGCAGTTTAGGCCTAGGCCTACACTACGAGCAGTACTTC	CASSLGLGLHYEQYF
TRBJ2-7	.	TRBV7-9	few	TGTGCCAGCAGCTTAGCGCGAGGACAGTACGAGCAGTACTTC	CASSLARGQYEQYF
TRBJ1-6	.	TRBV12-3/TRBV12-4	few	TGTGCCAGCAGTTACGCCAGCCTCAATTCACCCCTCCACTTT	CASSYASLNSPLHF
TRBJ2-5	.	TRBV2	many	TGTGCCAGCAGTGATTTAACCGTAATGGAGACCCAGTACTTC	CASSDLTVMETQYF
TRBJ1-5	TRBD1	TRBV18	few	TGTGCCAGCTCACTCAGGACAGGGAGCGTAGAGCCCCAGCATTTT	CASSLRTGSVEPQHF
TRBJ2-1	.	TRBV7-3	.	TGTGCCAGCAGGGATTCGGGGGGCGCAAACAATGAGCAGTTCTTC	CASRDSGGANNEQFF
TRBJ1-5	TRBD1	TRBV15	.	TGTGCCACCAGCCCTCCCAGGGGGCGCGGTCAGCCCCAGCATTTT	CATSPPRGRGQPQHF
TRBJ2-3	.	TRBV11-2	few	TGTGCCAGCAGCTCCCAGGCCGTGAGCACAGATACGCAGTATTTT	CASSSQAVSTDTQYF
TRBJ1-1	TRBD1	TRBV7-3	few	TGTGCCAGCAGCTTAACGACAGGGACTGAAGCTTTCTTT	CASSLTTGTEAFF
TRBJ2-2	.	TRBV7-6	.	TGTGCCAGCACCTCTAAAGGGGGCACCGGGGAGCTGTTTTTT	CASTSKGGTGELFF
TRBJ2-2	.	TRBV20-1	.	TGCAGTGCTAGAGTTCAATGGGGGGACCTATTTTTT	CSARVQWGDLFF
TRBJ2-3	TRBD2	TRBV27	many	TGTGCCAGCATGAACGGGGGGATCGGGCCTAGCACAGATACGCAGTATTTT	CASMNGGIGPSTDTQYF
TRBJ1-1	TRBD1	TRBV5-1	.	TGCGCCAGCAGCTTGGTACAGGGGATAACTGAAGCTTTCTTT	CASSLVQGITEAFF
TRBJ2-5	.	TRBV20-1	.	TGCAGTGCCCTCCGGGGTCAAGAGACCCAGTACTTC	CSALRGQETQYF
TRBJ1-1	.	TRBV10-3	.	TGTGCCATCAGTGAGTCAGAGGTGGCGAACACTGAAGCTTTCTTT	CAISESEVANTEAFF
TRBJ1-1	TRBD1	TRBV28	.	TGTGCCAGCAGTACTACAGGGGAGGCCACTGAAGCTTTCTTT	CASSTTGEATEAFF
TRBJ2-4	.	TRBV27	few	TGTGCCAGCAGTCCCTTGGAGGTTCTAGCCAAAAACATTCAGTACTTC	CASSPLEVLAKNIQYF
TRBJ2-3	TRBD2	TRBV7-9	few	TGTGCCAGCAGCCAGAGACTAGCGGGGGAAGTGGATACGCAGTATTTT	CASSQRLAGEVDTQYF
TRBJ1-1	.	TRBV7-9	.	TGTGCCAGCAGCTTGAGTTTTGAAGAGGAAGCTTTCTTT	CASSLSFEEEAFF
TRBJ1-2	TRBD1	TRBV12-3/TRBV12-4	.	TGTGCCAGCAGCCGACAAACAGGGGGAGAGTATGTCTACACCTTC	CASSRQTGGEYVYTF
TRBJ1-2	.	TRBV6-5	few	TGTGCCAGCAGTCCCGACAGTACCCGGGGCTACACCTTC	CASSPDSTRGYTF
TRBJ2-5	.	TRBV5-1	.	TGCGCCAGCAGCTTGATGCAGGGGCCCCAAGAGACCCAGTACTTC	CASSLMQGPQETQYF
TRBJ2-3	.	TRBV4-1	.	TGCGCCAGCACCCCCCTCAGGGTTAAGACAGATACGCAGTATTTT	CASTPLRVKTDTQYF
TRBJ2-3	TRBD1	TRBV10-3	few	TGTGCCATCAGGGGGCAGGGGGCGCCGGAAGATACGCAGTATTTT	CAIRGQGAPEDTQYF
TRBJ2-3	.	TRBV7-2	.	TGTGCCAGCAGCCCGGGACGTTCGGCAGATACGCAGTATTTT	CASSPGRSADTQYF
TRBJ2-4	.	TRBV15	few	TGTGCCACCAGCAGACCAGTTACCAAAAACATTCAGTACTTC	CATSRPVTKNIQYF
TRBJ1-2	TRBD1	TRBV7-2	few	TGTGCCAGCAGCGTAACCGGGACAGTTGGCTACACCTTC	CASSVTGTVGYTF
TRBJ2-1	TRBD2	TRBV28	few	TGTGCCAGCAGTTTAGCCCCGGGGGGAAGGGAGCAGTTCTTC	CASSLAPGGREQFF
TRBJ1-1	TRBD1	TRBV4-1	.	TGCGCCAGCAGCCGACAGGGGACATCTATGAACACTGAAGCTTTCTTT	CASSRQGTSMNTEAFF
TRBJ2-2	.	TRBV6-1	.	TGTGCCGCCAAGCGGCGTTACACCGGGGAGCTGTTTTTT	CAAKRRYTGELFF
TRBJ1-1	.	TRBV29-1	.	TGCAGCGTTGAGTACGGAGCTGAAGCTTTCTTT	CSVEYGAEAFF
TRBJ1-6	.	TRBV7-9	few	TGTGCCAGCAGTTTCAAATCAACCCGCGATTCACCCCTCCACTTT	CASSFKSTRDSPLHF
TRBJ2-3	TRBD1	TRBV7-2	.	TGTGCCAGCAGCTTACCGGGACAGGGGGCGAATACGCAGTATTTT	CASSLPGQGANTQYF
TRBJ2-2	.	TRBV10-3	few	TGTGCCATCGGGACGGAGAGCACCGGGGAGCTGTTTTTT	CAIGTESTGELFF
TRBJ1-1	.	TRBV6-2/TRBV6-3	.	TGTGCCAGCAGTAACCCACAGGGAATGAACACTGAAGCTTTCTTT	CASSNPQGMNTEAFF
TRBJ1-5	.	TRBV20-1	.	TGCAGTGCTAGTTCCCTCGAGGCTAGGGGACAGCCCCAGCATTTT	CSASSLEARGQPQHF
TRBJ1-1	.	TRBV10-2	few	TGCGCCAGCAGTGGAAACAGGGTTGGGAGCACTGAAGCTTTCTTT	CASSGNRVGSTEAFF
TRBJ2-5	.	TRBV11-2	.	TGTGCCAGCAGCCCTGGTCGCGCATACCAAGAGACCCAGTACTTC	CASSPGRAYQETQYF
TRBJ2-1	.	TRBV5-1	.	TGCGCCAGCAGCGACGCCGGAGAGCAGTTCTTC	CASSDAGEQFF
TRBJ1-1	.	TRBV4-2	few	TGTGCCAGCAGCCAGGATGGACAGAACACTGAAGCTTTCTTT	CASSQDGQNTEAFF
TRBJ2-2	TRBD1	TRBV12-3/TRBV12-4	.	TGTGCCAGCAGGGAGACAGGGGCCGGGGAGCTGTTTTTT	CASRETGAGELFF
TRBJ2-7	.	TRBV11-1	few	TGTGCCAGCAGCTTCTCCACTCCTGACAAGGCGTACTTC	CASSFSTPDKAYF